This entry lists 20 T cell receptor beta chains sequenced from one sample in a study of monozygotic twins with inflammatory bowel disease. TCRdb processed the 5' RACE reads again and assigns one entry to each CDR3 protein, with no DNA. This table lists fewer than 550,000 distinct CDR3 sequences. Input material: blood. Receptor source: a human donor with ulcerative colitis or Crohn's disease, or a healthy co-twin of an affected twin (not recorded which).

CDR3 in amino acids: CASSSWTSGGETQYF. The gene calls are TRBV5-1 and TRBJ2-5; TCRdb lists TRBD2, though no DNA is available to test this call. From germline, CDR1 is SGHRS and CDR2 YFSETQ. This CDR3 is 15 amino acids long.

The chain joins TRBV7-8 to TRBJ2-1; the TCRdb call, TRBD1, lacks DNA for checking. CDR1 is SGHVS, CDR2 FQNEAQ, per germline. There are 15 residues in the CDR3. The CDR3: CASTPPGQGFEEQFF.

V usage is TRBV25-1 and J usage is TRBJ1-5. Germline V lookup: CDR1 MGHDK, CDR2 SYGVNS. The CDR3 sequence is 14 residues long. The CDR3 loop is CASSDNWSNQPQHF.

This sequence joins TRBV7-9 and TRBJ2-3; TCRdb's D call, TRBD2, is unchecked because there is no DNA. The CDR3 is made up of 17 amino acids. Per germline, CDR1 SEHNR and CDR2 FQNEAQ (reference sequence). Here the CDR3 reads CASSLHPSSAHTDTQYF.

This chain connects TRBV4-3 to TRBJ2-7; TCRdb proposes TRBD1, but this gene call is untestable without DNA. Per germline, CDR1 LGHNA and CDR2 YSLEER. This CDR3 is built from 18 residues. The CDR3: CASSQEDRASGDVYEQYF.

This chain uses TRBV12-3 or TRBV12-4 with TRBJ2-7. This CDR3 is built from 14 residues. The CDR3 loop is CASSLRDRSYEQYF.

The chain recombines TRBV19 with TRBJ2-7. In germline, CDR1 is LNHDA, CDR2 SQIVND (reference sequence). The CDR3 extends over 13 amino acids. CDR3: CASSVLPAYEQYF. Looking up the rest from reference TRBV19 and TRBJ2-7 gives the full variable domain: DGGITQSPKYLFRKEGQNVTLSCEQNLNHDAMYWYRQDPGQGLRLIYYSQIVNDFQKGDIAEGYSVSREKKESFPLTVTSAQKNPTAFYLCASSVLPAYEQYFGPGTRLTVT.

This sequence joins TRBV7-3 and TRBJ2-3; TCRdb selects TRBD1, and the lack of DNA leaves this call unchecked. This CDR3 has 16 residues. Germline CDR1 and CDR2: SGHTA and FQGTGA. CDR3 protein: CASSLWGRVTPDTQYF.

The chain employs TRBV7-9 and TRBJ2-2; TCRdb lists TRBD1, though no DNA is available to test this call. The germline gives CDR1 SEHNR, CDR2 FQNEAQ (reference sequence). The CDR3 is 17 residues long. The CDR3: CASRIHRGRGNTGELFF.

The CDR3 reads CASSYQGWGYTF. V usage is TRBV28 and J usage is TRBJ1-2; the D call of TRBD1 rests on TCRdb alone, since no DNA is present to check it. Germline CDR1 is MDHEN and CDR2 is SYDVKM. This CDR3 has 12 amino acids.

The chain carries TRBV7-9 and TRBJ1-1; TCRdb's D gene call, TRBD1, goes unchecked for lack of DNA. The CDR3 is 14 residues long. Per germline, CDR1 SEHNR and CDR2 FQNEAQ (reference sequence). The CDR3 spells CATGQEGLYTEAFF.

The V call is TRBV6-1, the J call TRBJ2-2; TCRdb's D call of TRBD1 is untestable without DNA. In germline, CDR1 is MNHNS, CDR2 SASEGT. CDR3 length: 16 residues. CDR3 region: CASSRRTGPLTGELFF.

The V gene is TRBV12-3 or TRBV12-4, the J gene TRBJ2-5; TCRdb indicates TRBD1, and absent DNA this call remains unverified. The CDR3 has 15 residues. CDR3 region: CASSLRRTDQETQYF.

This sequence joins TRBV28 and TRBJ2-4; absent DNA, TCRdb's TRBD1 call cannot be checked. CDR3 size: 14 residues. The V gene's germline CDR1 is MDHEN and CDR2 SYDVKM. Here the CDR3 reads CASSSVDRENIQYF.

This chain links TRBV11-2 with TRBJ1-6. Germline V gene sequence: CDR1 SGHAT, CDR2 FQNNGV. The CDR3 has 18 residues. CDR3 region: CASSLVVNSFSYNSPLHF.

J is TRBJ1-1 and V is TRBV6-1; TCRdb's D call of TRBD1 is untestable without DNA. CDR3 length: 14 amino acids. Germline-derived CDR1 and CDR2 are MNHNS and SASEGT. The CDR3 is CAGDGEGQDHIGFF.

The chain carries TRBV5-1 and TRBJ2-3; TCRdb picks TRBD2, but there is no DNA to check that call. Germline V CDR1 and CDR2: SGHRS, YFSETQ. The CDR3 loop spans 16 amino acids. The CDR3 is CASSLDAGGARDTQYF.

This rearrangement joins TRBV7-2 to TRBJ2-1; the D call from TCRdb, TRBD2, cannot be confirmed without DNA. Germline V CDR1 and CDR2: SGHTA, FQGNSA. The CDR3 covers 15 residues. CDR3 in amino acids: CASSPGLAGYNEQFF.

The chain is built from TRBV19 and TRBJ2-1; no DNA is available, so the TRBD2 call from TCRdb remains unchecked. Germline V gene lookup returns CDR1 LNHDA and CDR2 SQIVND (reference sequence). This CDR3 spans 16 amino acids. Here the CDR3 reads CASTARSGSDYNEQFF.

The V gene is TRBV27, the J gene TRBJ2-3. The CDR3 is made up of 12 amino acids. Germline CDR1 is MNHEY and CDR2 is SMNVEV (reference sequence). The CDR3 protein is CASRPSTDTQYF.